One sample yielded the 22 T cell receptor beta chains listed below, sequenced in a study of cytomegalovirus exposure and HLA in healthy donors. The study ran its PCR with 60 Vbeta and 13 Jbeta primers. Data came from immunoSEQ multiplex PCR; TCRdb stores just in-frame clones and leaves some out. The table has 110,000 or so clones, 74% seen once. Specimen: PBMCs. These receptors all come from a woman aged 35 to 49 in good health and CMV-seropositive.

This clone was counted once. The V call is TRBV18, the J call TRBJ1-1; D call uncertain. Germline V lookup: CDR1 KGHSH, CDR2 LQKENI. The CDR3 is 12 amino acids. The germline V and J ends were trimmed by 6 bases and 9 bases, with 14 bases remaining between them. The DNA of the CDR3 is TGTGCCAGCTCCCCCGGAGTTCAGCAAGCTTTCTTT. Amino acid sequence: CASSPGVQQAFF.

V is TRBV6-5 and J is TRBJ2-1; the match to TRBD1 covers 8 bases. Per the germline V gene, CDR1 is MNHEY and CDR2 is SVGAGI. The CDR3 is 14 residues long. V shed 7 bases, J shed 7 bases, and the junction held 9 bases outside the gene matches. The CDR3 reads CASTTLRQGNEQFF. The CDR3 DNA sequence: TGTGCCAGCACCACTTTGAGACAGGGGAATGAGCAGTTCTTC.

The chain uses TRBV5-1 and TRBJ2-3, with 7 bases fitting TRBD2. The CDR3 sequence is 16 residues long. J lost 4 bases, V lost 4 bases, and 12 bases had no gene match. Germline CDR1 reads SGHRS; CDR2 reads YFSETQ. The CDR3 bases are TGCGCCAGCAGCGCAGGTGGGAGGGGAGCGGCAGATACGCAGTATTTT. This codes for CASSAGGRGAADTQYF.

This clone was found once. V is TRBV19 and J is TRBJ2-7; possible D gene TRBD2, 5 bases. The V gene's germline CDR1 is LNHDA and CDR2 SQIVND (reference sequence). V lost 9 bases and J lost 2, with 14 bases in between. The CDR3 length is 13 residues. The CDR3 sequence: CARLTNGTYEQYF. DNA of the CDR3: TGTGCCAGACTGACAAACGGGACCTACGAGCAGTACTTC.

V is TRBV6-1 and J is TRBJ1-5; 9 positions agree with TRBD1. J lost 6 bases, V lost 5 bases, and 2 bases had no gene match. This CDR3 spans 13 amino acids. Germline V lookup: CDR1 MNHNS, CDR2 SASEGT. The chain's CDR3 is CASSTGGGQPQHF. The CDR3 DNA reads TGTGCCAGCAGTACAGGGGGCGGTCAGCCCCAGCATTTT.

V usage is TRBV9 and J usage is TRBJ2-3; TRBD2 matches 9 bases. This CDR3 has 17 amino acids. CDR1 is SGDLS, CDR2 YYNGEE, per germline. V shed 4 bases and J 0 bases; nucleotides not matched to a gene: 9. The CDR3 sequence is CASSPSPGLASTDTQYF. The CDR3, as DNA: TGTGCCAGCAGCCCTTCGCCGGGACTAGCTAGCACAGATACGCAGTATTTT.

The chain couples TRBV5-4 to TRBJ2-1; possible D gene TRBD1, 6 bases. Between the trimmed V and J ends, which lost 2 bases and 9 bases, there was a span of 15 bases. The CDR3 loop spans 14 amino acids. Germline V gene data show CDR1 as SGHNT and CDR2 as YYREEE (reference sequence). Written as DNA, the CDR3 is TGTGCCAGCAGCTTCGGATACAGGGCGACTGAGCAGTTCTTC. Its translation is CASSFGYRATEQFF. The variable domain in full, with the rest retrieved from reference TRBV5-4 and TRBJ2-1, is ETGVTQSPTHLIKTRGQQVTLRCSSQSGHNTVSWYQQALGQGPQFIFQYYREEENGRGNFPPRFSGLQFPNYSSELNVNALELDDSALYLCASSFGYRATEQFFGPGTRLTVL.

The chain is built from TRBV5-6 and TRBJ1-1; no firm D call. Trimming removed 0 bases at V and 0 bases at J, with 6 bases between. The CDR3 totals 14 residues. Looked up from germline, CDR1 is SGHDT and CDR2 is YYEEEE. The CDR3 loop is CASSLVQLNTEAFF. In nucleotides, the CDR3 is TGTGCCAGCAGCTTGGTACAGTTGAACACTGAAGCTTTCTTT.

V usage is TRBV5-1 and J usage is TRBJ1-1, with D perhaps TRBD1 (5 bases). This CDR3 region has 14 residues. V lost 0 bases and J lost 5, with 11 bases in between. In germline, CDR1 is SGHRS, CDR2 YFSETQ. This chain's CDR3 is CASSLVGAHTEAFF. CDR3 nucleotide sequence: TGCGCCAGCAGCTTGGTTGGGGCGCATACTGAAGCTTTCTTT.

The V and J genes are TRBV7-8 and TRBJ2-3, with TRBD1 as a possible D gene (6 bases). This CDR3 is 16 amino acids long. V lost 10 bases and J lost 0, with 20 bases in between. Per the germline V gene, CDR1 is SGHVS and CDR2 is FQNEAQ. The CDR3 DNA reads TGTGCCATCACACAGGGACCGGGTTCTAGCACAGATACGCAGTATTTT. This gives the protein CAITQGPGSSTDTQYF.

V is TRBV4-3 and J is TRBJ2-7; TRBD1 might be the D (6 bases). Trimming removed 3 bases from V and 6 bases from J, with 12 bases in between. The CDR3 covers 13 residues. In germline, CDR1 is LGHNA, CDR2 YSLEER. In DNA form, the CDR3 reads TGCGCCAGCAGCCAGACAGACAGGCGCGAGCAGTACTTC. Residues: CASSQTDRREQYF.

The V call is TRBV6-1, the J call TRBJ2-5, with a weak D call TRBD2 (6 bases). Trimming shortened V by 4 bases and J by 11 bases, and 17 bases separated the two germline ends. The CDR3 sequence is 13 residues long. Germline CDR1 MNHNS, CDR2 SASEGT. The CDR3 DNA is TGTGCCAGCAGTGTGGCCGGGTCGGGGGAGCAGTACTTC. Translating it yields CASSVAGSGEQYF.

The genes are TRBV5-5 and TRBJ2-7; a possible D gene is TRBD1 (5 bases). V lost 4 bases and J 2 bases, leaving 13 bases between the germline ends. The V gene's germline CDR1 is SGHKS and CDR2 YYEKEE (reference sequence). CDR3 size: 14 residues. The CDR3 reads CASSAGSRPYEQYF. The CDR3 nucleotides are TGTGCCAGCAGCGCAGGGTCCCGTCCCTACGAGCAGTACTTC.

About this clone: Its ends do not fully match the called genes, so a read error is possible. The same CDR3 is also encoded by other DNA sequences in this sample. This chain connects TRBV5-4 to TRBJ1-2; the D is unclear. Germline V gene sequence: CDR1 SGHNT, CDR2 YYREEE (reference sequence). This CDR3 has 15 residues. The CDR3 loop is CASSQEEGRVYGYTF. The CDR3 region has the DNA TGCGCCAGCAGCCAAGAAGAGGGAAGGGTTTATGGCTACACCTTC.

A word on this clone: The same CDR3 arises from other DNA sequences in this sample as well. V usage is TRBV7-2 and J usage is TRBJ2-2; tentatively, D is TRBD1 (5 bases). The ends were cut back, 0 bases at V and 5 bases at J, with 19 bases in the middle. The CDR3 loop spans 18 amino acids. Germline-derived CDR1 and CDR2 are SGHTA and FQGNSA. CDR3 sequence (DNA): TGTGCCAGCAGCTTAGCCTTCGGTATGGCAGGGCTAACCGGGGAGCTGTTTTTT. Residues: CASSLAFGMAGLTGELFF.

The gene calls are TRBV7-6 and TRBJ2-1, with 10 bases lining up with TRBD1. This CDR3 contains 15 residues. Trimming cost V 5 bases and J 8 bases; bases outside gene matches: 9. Germline CDR1 and CDR2: SGHVS and FNYEAQ. The DNA for the CDR3 is TGTGCCAGCAGCCCCGGACAGGGGGGGTACGATGAGCAGTTCTTC. Translated: CASSPGQGGYDEQFF. The entire variable domain, with the rest obtained from reference TRBV7-6 and TRBJ2-1, is as follows: GAGVSQSPRYKVTKRGQDVALRCDPISGHVSLYWYRQALGQGPEFLTYFNYEAQQDKSGLPNDRFSAERPEGSISTLTIQRTEQRDSAMYRCASSPGQGGYDEQFFGPGTRLTVL.

This sequence joins TRBV28 and TRBJ2-5; 8 bases are a match to TRBD2. The J segment lost 7 bases and the V segment lost 2 bases, leaving 9 bases of the junction unmatched. The length of the CDR3 is 15 residues. Germline V gene lookup returns CDR1 MDHEN and CDR2 SYDVKM. In DNA form, the CDR3 reads TGTGCCAGCAGTTTAGCGGGGGGCAGTAGCGCGACCCAGTACTTC. Amino acids: CASSLAGGSSATQYF.

The genes are TRBV5-1 and TRBJ1-6; possible D gene TRBD1, 6 bases. The V gene lost 0 bases and the J gene lost 8 bases, with 9 bases spanning the gap. Germline V gene sequence: CDR1 SGHRS, CDR2 YFSETQ. This CDR3 has 14 amino acids. In DNA form, the CDR3 reads TGCGCCAGCAGCTTGGGGGACACCGATTCACCCCTCCACTTT. Translation gives CASSLGDTDSPLHF. The entire variable domain, with the rest obtained from reference TRBV5-1 and TRBJ1-6, is as follows: KAGVTQTPRYLIKTRGQQVTLSCSPISGHRSVSWYQQTPGQGLQFLFEYFSETQRNKGNFPGRFSGRQFSNSRSEMNVSTLELGDSALYLCASSLGDTDSPLHFGNGTRLTVT.

The CDR3 is CASSPRQGVVTEAFF. As DNA, the CDR3 is TGTGCCAGCAGCCCCAGACAGGGGGTCGTCACTGAAGCTTTCTTT. The chain recombines TRBV6-6 with TRBJ1-1, with 9 bases identical to TRBD1. Germline lookup yields CDR1 MNHNY and CDR2 SVGAGI (reference sequence). This CDR3 spans 15 amino acids. The J segment lost 4 bases and the V segment lost 6 bases, leaving 9 bases of the junction unmatched.

The rearrangement links TRBV7-3 to TRBJ2-2; 8 bases agree with TRBD2. Germline V gene data show CDR1 as SGHTA and CDR2 as FQGTGA. V trimming: 5 bases; J trimming: 2 bases; junction bases outside the gene matches: 4. The CDR3 covers 15 residues. CDR3 loop: CASSPSGSNTGELFF. CDR3 sequence (DNA): TGTGCCAGCAGCCCAAGCGGGAGTAACACCGGGGAGCTGTTTTTT.

The chain couples TRBV15 to TRBJ2-7; 7 bases line up with TRBD1. Germline CDR1 and CDR2: LNHNV and YYDKDF (reference sequence). The CDR3 is 11 amino acids. With 11 bases clipped from V and 4 bases from J, the junction kept 5 bases outside the gene matches. The chain's CDR3 is CAVGTEYEQYF. CDR3 sequence (DNA): TGTGCCGTTGGGACAGAGTACGAGCAGTACTTC.

The gene calls are TRBV14 and TRBJ2-3, with a possible D match to TRBD2 (6 bases). V shed 0 bases and J shed 4 bases, with 8 bases lying between them. CDR3 length equals 14 residues. CDR1 and CDR2 from the germline V gene are SGHDN and FVKESK. The CDR3: CASSQESGADTQYF. The CDR3 coding sequence is TGTGCCAGCAGCCAAGAGTCGGGAGCAGATACGCAGTATTTT.